A single sample gave rise to the 23 T cell receptor beta chains below, sequenced in a study of early T cells in non-severe SARS-CoV-2 infection. Each CDR3 protein gets one entry after TCRdb re-called the 5' RACE reads with MiXCR. The data contain about 68,000 distinct CDR3 sequences, 12% of them singletons. Sequenced sample: whole blood. These receptors were collected from an adult who was a healthcare worker with PCR-confirmed SARS-CoV-2 infection or an uninfected control (not recorded which).

This chain links TRBV5-1 with TRBJ1-4, with D possibly being TRBD1 (5 bases). The CDR3 contains 14 residues. Trimming left V 0 bases short and J 8 bases short, with 11 bases between. The germline gives CDR1 SGHRS, CDR2 YFSETQ. CDR3 sequence (DNA): TGCGCCAGCAGCTTGGGACAGCTCAACGAAAAACTGTTTTTT. Translated, it gives CASSLGQLNEKLFF.

This clonotype was seen repeatedly, ten times or more. The rearrangement joins TRBV2 to TRBJ1-4; TRBD1 aligns across 7 bases. The CDR3 has 13 amino acids. Germline values: CDR1 SNHLY, CDR2 FYNNEI. After removal of 6 bases from V and 5 bases from J, the junction contained 3 bases not matched to a gene. This chain's CDR3 is CASRGQKNEKLFF. The CDR3 nucleotides are TGTGCCAGCAGGGGACAGAAGAATGAAAAACTGTTTTTT. Drawing the rest from reference TRBV2 and TRBJ1-4, the complete variable domain is EPEVTQTPSHQVTQMGQEVILRCVPISNHLYFYWYRQILGQKVEFLVSFYNNEISEKSEIFDDQFSVERPDGSNFTLKIRSTKLEDSAMYFCASRGQKNEKLFFGSGTQLSVL.

This clonotype was counted many times. The V gene is TRBV5-4, the J gene TRBJ2-7; possible D gene TRBD1, 6 bases. Trimming cost V 2 bases and J 4 bases, with 13 bases left between them. This CDR3 has 14 amino acids. The germline gives CDR1 SGHNT, CDR2 YYREEE (reference sequence). This CDR3 reads CASSLSTGSYEQYF. DNA for the CDR3: TGTGCCAGCAGCTTATCTACAGGGTCGTACGAGCAGTACTTC.

This clonotype turned up a few times. This chain uses TRBV7-9 with TRBJ2-1; 9 nucleotides line up with TRBD2. This CDR3 is built from 18 residues. Germline loops: CDR1 SEHNR, CDR2 FQNEAQ (reference sequence). V dropped 0 bases and J dropped 3; count of bases not matched to a gene: 9. The CDR3 loop is CASSLAASGAAIYNEQFF. CDR3 in DNA: TGTGCCAGCAGCTTAGCAGCTAGCGGGGCAGCAATCTACAATGAGCAGTTCTTC. Filled out from reference TRBV7-9 and TRBJ2-1, the complete variable domain reads DTGVSQNPRHKITKRGQNVTFRCDPISEHNRLYWYRQTLGQGPEFLTYFQNEAQLEKSRLLSDRFSAERPKGSFSTLEIQRTEQGDSAMYLCASSLAASGAAIYNEQFFGPGTRLTVL.

This clonotype was observed at least ten times. The V call is TRBV7-2, the J call TRBJ2-3; D is uncertain. The CDR3 runs to 15 residues. CDR1 is SGHTA and CDR2 is FQGNSA in the germline V gene. The germline V and J ends were trimmed by 5 bases and 2 bases, with 14 bases remaining between them. CDR3 amino acids: CASSLTRTFTDTQYF. In DNA form, the CDR3 reads TGTGCCAGCAGCCTCACTCGGACCTTCACAGATACGCAGTATTTT.

This clonotype was counted ten times or more. J is TRBJ2-7 and V is TRBV12-3 or TRBV12-4, with D unclear. The CDR3 spans 14 residues. Trimming took 2 bases from V and 5 from J, leaving 13 bases between them. Written as DNA, the CDR3 is TGTGCCAGCAGTTTAATATGGGGTGCCGACGAGCAGTACTTC. As protein: CASSLIWGADEQYF.

There are a few counts of this clonotype. The gene calls are TRBV18 and TRBJ2-3; weak D call: TRBD2 (7 bases). Per germline, CDR1 KGHSH and CDR2 LQKENI. The V end was cut by 2 bases, the J end by 4 bases, with 19 bases between. The CDR3 runs 17 residues. This CDR3 is CASSPRPGGAGADTQYF. CDR3 DNA: TGTGCCAGCTCACCAAGGCCCGGGGGCGCGGGAGCAGATACGCAGTATTTT.

This chain joins TRBV2 and TRBJ1-1, with D perhaps matching TRBD1 (5 bases). The CDR3 loop spans 14 amino acids. Deletions cut 6 bases from V and 4 bases from J, with 15 bases between. CDR1 is SNHLY, CDR2 FYNNEI, per germline. The CDR3 DNA is TGTGCCAGCAGGGCCCCCGGGGGTAGCACTGAAGCTTTCTTT. Translation gives CASRAPGGSTEAFF.

This clonotype was detected a few times. The V gene is TRBV5-4, the J gene TRBJ2-7; no firm D call. CDR1 and CDR2 (germline): SGHNT, YYREEE (reference sequence). V shed 2 bases and J shed 6 bases, with 9 bases lying between them. The CDR3 covers 12 residues. The CDR3 loop is CASSLVVGEQYF. Here the CDR3 DNA reads TGTGCCAGCAGCTTAGTGGTAGGCGAGCAGTACTTC. Combining the CDR3 with reference TRBV5-4 and TRBJ2-7 gives the whole variable domain ETGVTQSPTHLIKTRGQQVTLRCSSQSGHNTVSWYQQALGQGPQFIFQYYREEENGRGNFPPRFSGLQFPNYSSELNVNALELDDSALYLCASSLVVGEQYFGPGTRLTVT.

The chain recombines TRBV20-1 with TRBJ1-5; D not certain. This CDR3 contains 14 residues. CDR1 is DFQATT and CDR2 is SNEGSKA in the germline V gene (reference sequence). Trimming left V 0 bases short and J 1 base short, with 7 bases between. The CDR3 nucleotides are TGCAGTGCTAGAGACGCGCGGAGCAATCAGCCCCAGCATTTT. Its protein is CSARDARSNQPQHF.

The rearrangement joins TRBV12-3 or TRBV12-4 to TRBJ2-5, with 12 bases identical to TRBD2. The ends lost 6 bases at V and 4 bases at J; junction bases unmatched: 6. The CDR3 totals 15 residues. CDR3 DNA: TGTGCCAGCAGCCCTAGCGGGGGGGCGGGAGAGACCCAGTACTTC. Its protein is CASSPSGGAGETQYF.

This clonotype was recorded a few times. This CDR3 fails to terminate in the conserved phenylalanine or tryptophan, so it likely reflects a read error. The rearrangement links TRBV7-2 to TRBJ1-1; D possibly corresponds to TRBD1 (5 bases). V lost 5 bases and J 1 base, leaving 8 bases between the germline ends. The CDR3 consists of 13 residues. CDR1 SGHTA and CDR2 FQGNSA come from the germline V gene. CDR3 residues: CASSHQGNTEAFS. The DNA of the CDR3 is TGTGCCAGCAGCCATCAGGGGAACACTGAAGCTTTCTCT.

This chain uses TRBV11-3 with TRBJ2-2, with TRBD1 identical over 7 bases. The germline CDR1 and CDR2 sequences are SGHNT and YENEEA. The length of the CDR3 is 13 residues. The ends lost 8 bases at V and 2 bases at J; junction bases unmatched: 2. The CDR3 nucleotides read TGTGCCAGCGGGACAGAAAACACCGGGGAGCTGTTTTTT. This translates into CASGTENTGELFF.

V and J are TRBV30 and TRBJ1-1; D perhaps matches TRBD1 (5 bases). The CDR3 totals 16 residues. Germline V gives CDR1 GTSNPN, CDR2 SVGIG (reference sequence). Trimming pared 0 bases from V and 0 bases from J, leaving 14 bases between. CDR3 protein: CAWSVSGGEMNTEAFF. The CDR3 DNA reads TGTGCCTGGAGTGTATCCGGGGGAGAAATGAACACTGAAGCTTTCTTT.

This chain joins TRBV29-1 and TRBJ1-2, with a tentative D call TRBD1 (6 bases). The CDR3 covers 12 residues. Germline CDR1 is SQVTM and CDR2 is ANQGSEA. The V end was cut by 6 bases, the J end by 8 bases, with 16 bases between. The CDR3 region is CSVERGPAGYTF. The CDR3 nucleotides are TGCAGCGTCGAGCGGGGGCCCGCGGGCTACACCTTC.

In its sample, this clonotype was seen a few times. This chain links TRBV6-4 with TRBJ1-3; 8 bases match TRBD1. The CDR3 length is 18 residues. The J segment lost 6 bases and the V segment lost 0 bases, leaving 13 bases of the junction unmatched. Germline CDR1 MRHNA, CDR2 SNTAGT. CDR3 sequence (DNA): TGTGCCAGCAGTGACTCGGGACAGGACAACCCCGCTGAAAACACCATATATTTT. The encoded protein is CASSDSGQDNPAENTIYF.

This clonotype was seen ten or more times. The chain combines TRBV18 with TRBJ1-6; D possibly corresponds to TRBD1 (6 bases). Germline CDR1 is KGHSH and CDR2 is LQKENI. Trimming removed 2 bases at V and 17 bases at J, with 16 bases between. The CDR3 loop spans 13 amino acids. CDR3 sequence reads: CASSPVRSGAFHF. CDR3 nucleotide sequence: TGTGCCAGCTCACCAGTCCGGTCAGGGGCCTTCCACTTT.

This clonotype was seen ten or more times. This chain links TRBV7-2 with TRBJ2-3; D is uncertain. Trimming left V 7 bases short and J 0 bases short, with 17 bases between. CDR3 length: 16 residues. CDR1 and CDR2 from the germline V gene are SGHTA and FQGNSA. The CDR3 here is CASTTRWDSSTDTQYF. CDR3 DNA sequence: TGTGCCAGCACCACCAGATGGGATTCTAGCACAGATACGCAGTATTTT.

V and J are TRBV29-1 and TRBJ2-1, with a tentative D call TRBD2 (5 bases). Germline assignment: CDR1 SQVTM and CDR2 ANQGSEA. This CDR3 comprises 11 residues. The V and J ends lost 4 bases and 8 bases respectively, with 9 bases between them. As DNA, the CDR3 is TGCAGCGTTGCAGCGGTTCATGAGCAGTTCTTC. Translating gives CSVAAVHEQFF.

This clonotype has just a few counts. The V gene is TRBV18, the J gene TRBJ2-7, with D maybe TRBD2 (6 bases). Germline V gene sequence: CDR1 KGHSH, CDR2 LQKENI. V gave up 3 bases and J gave up 1 base, with 10 bases separating them. The CDR3 is made up of 14 amino acids. The CDR3: CASSPKEGSYEQYF. The DNA of the CDR3 is TGTGCCAGCTCACCCAAGGAGGGGTCCTACGAGCAGTACTTC.

This clonotype turned up a few times. V usage is TRBV4-3 and J usage is TRBJ2-2; 9 bases are shared with TRBD2. CDR3 length: 17 residues. Germline V gives CDR1 LGHNA, CDR2 YSLEER. With V trimmed by 0 bases and J by 7 bases, 9 bases remained unmatched. In DNA form, the CDR3 reads TGCGCCAGCAGCCAAGATAGTCCTAGCGGGGCTAGCGGGGAGCTGTTTTTT. The encoded protein is CASSQDSPSGASGELFF.

This clonotype was seen many times. The chain uses TRBV2 and TRBJ2-2; a possible D gene is TRBD2 (7 bases). CDR3 size: 14 residues. V was shortened by 0 bases and J by 7 bases, with 9 bases between the two germline ends. Germline V gene sequence: CDR1 SNHLY, CDR2 FYNNEI. CDR3 sequence (DNA): TGTGCCAGCAGTGAAGCGGGGGGGCGCGGGGAGCTGTTTTTT. Amino acid sequence: CASSEAGGRGELFF.

This clonotype was counted a few times. The chain links TRBV6-6 to TRBJ1-2; D gene unclear. CDR1 MNHNY and CDR2 SVGAGI come from the germline V gene (reference sequence). The ends were cut back, 6 bases at V and 7 bases at J, with 15 bases in the middle. The CDR3 sequence is 13 residues long. The CDR3 sequence is CASSLPKGSGYTF. The DNA of the CDR3 is TGTGCCAGCAGCCTACCAAAAGGTAGTGGCTACACCTTC.